The table lists the clone carrying this TCR beta chain with a few counts. These data belong to a study of metastatic and nonmetastatic thyroid tumors. Germline V CDR1 and CDR2: SSHAT, FNYEAQ (reference sequence). The CDR3 is 14 residues long. The germline V and J ends were trimmed by 0 bases and 7 bases, with 13 bases remaining between them. Patients had received no treatment of any kind before thyroid surgery. MiXCR was used by TCRdb to re-call the PCR reads. The data contain 20,000 or so clones, over 9.5% of them singletons. This rearrangement joins TRBV7-7 to TRBJ2-7; a weak D match, TRBD2 (6 bases). The material sequenced was blood. This TCR came from a female donor with papillary thyroid cancer or a benign thyroid nodule (not recorded which). Some clones in this sample may be carry-over from other donors' samples. The CDR3 bases are TGTGCCAGCAGCTTAGCCCCGTTGGGAGGTGAGCAGTACTTC. Translated: CASSLAPLGGEQYF.